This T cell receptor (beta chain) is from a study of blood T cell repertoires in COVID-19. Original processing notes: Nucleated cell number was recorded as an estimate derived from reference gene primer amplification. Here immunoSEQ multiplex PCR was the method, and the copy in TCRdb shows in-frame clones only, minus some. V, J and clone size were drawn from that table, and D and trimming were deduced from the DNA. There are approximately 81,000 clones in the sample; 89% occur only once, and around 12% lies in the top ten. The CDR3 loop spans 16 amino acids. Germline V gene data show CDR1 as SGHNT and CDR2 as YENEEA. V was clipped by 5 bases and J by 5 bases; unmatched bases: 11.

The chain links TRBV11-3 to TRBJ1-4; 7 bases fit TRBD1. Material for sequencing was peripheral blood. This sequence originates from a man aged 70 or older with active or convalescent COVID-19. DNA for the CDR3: TGTGCCAGCAGCCATCCTGACAGGGTGGGAAATGAAAAACTGTTTTTT. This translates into CASSHPDRVGNEKLFF.